This note documents a single T cell receptor (beta chain) sequence. CDR1 and CDR2 (germline): SGHRS, YFSETQ. Trimming shortened V by 3 bases and J by 3 bases, and 8 bases separated the two germline ends. The CDR3 runs 13 residues. Under the authors' procedure: Quantification of nucleated cells was approximated via reference gene primer amplification. Assay used: immunoSEQ multiplex PCR; TCRdb lists only in-frame clones, some missing. The V and J calls and clone size come from that table; D and trimming were worked out from the DNA. The repertoire includes 59,000 or so clones, roughly 85% of them detected once, and more than 3% sits in the top ten. The entry originates in a study of blood T cell repertoires in COVID-19.

What was sequenced was peripheral blood. This receptor was identified in a man in his 60s with acute or convalescent COVID-19. The rearrangement links TRBV5-1 to TRBJ2-3; possible D gene TRBD2, 6 bases. CDR3 sequence reads: CASSSLATDTQYF. Here the CDR3 DNA reads TGCGCCAGCAGCTCCCTAGCGACAGATACGCAGTATTTT.